The clone carrying this TCR beta chain was recorded many times. The data were obtained in a study of immune characterization of retroperitoneal liposarcoma. The CDR3 has 13 amino acids. TCRdb fed the PCR reads into MiXCR, producing one record per CDR3 protein. This repertoire shows roughly 10,000 distinct CDR3 sequences, around 30% found once; its top ten account for 8.5%. Sequenced input: tumor tissue. This chain uses TRBV12-3 or TRBV12-4 with TRBJ2-1; TRBD2 matches 9 bases. Gene TRBJ2-7 matches the end of the DNA better, so the J call may be wrong. This receptor was obtained from a female donor with retroperitoneal liposarcoma. The CDR3 here is CASRGGGAGEQYF. The CDR3 DNA sequence: TGTGCCAGCAGAGGCGGGGGGGCCGGTGAGCAGTACTTC.